This T cell receptor beta chain stems from a study of T cell responses to AZD1222 COVID-19 vaccine. Study observations and caveats: No repertoire was sampled before or during the peak T cell response, only after it. The donor cohort was predominantly white British with a female majority, and clonal diversity may have been underestimated.

For this clone: Its antigen is still unknown.

TCRdb's copy holds only in-frame clones and misses some; the assay was immunoSEQ multiplex PCR. The table lists about 140,000 clones, roughly 80% of them singletons, with over 4% in the top ten. This CDR3 has 14 amino acids. V dropped 0 bases and J dropped 7 bases, with 11 bases sitting between them. CDR1 SGHDN and CDR2 FVKESK come from the germline V gene. This receptor was obtained from an adult in good health. The material was peripheral blood, obtained on day 0 of AZD1222 vaccination. The rearrangement uses TRBV14 and TRBJ2-3; D not resolved. As DNA, the CDR3 is TGTGCCAGCAGCCAAGATCACGTAGGGAATACGCAGTATTTT. Translation: CASSQDHVGNTQYF.